Following are 15 T cell receptor beta chains from one sample sequenced in a study of cytomegalovirus exposure and HLA in healthy donors (dated 2017 in TCRdb). Library preparation employed the immunoSEQ multiplex PCR assay. For the multiplex PCR, a mixture combining 60 forward primers for TCR Vbeta segments and 13 reverse primers for TCR Jbeta segments was used. TCRdb stores this immuneACCESS table with in-frame sequences only. Part of the clones is absent; in the studies checked, under half of the shortfall reflects unresolved V genes, and no reason is known for the rest. The table for this sample lists about 130,000 clones; approximately 84% of them were counted only once. The ten largest clones capture approximately 1.7% of the sample. Source material: PBMCs. These receptors were taken from a woman aged 40 to 50 in good health and CMV-seronegative.

This clone appeared a single time. V gene TRBV29-1 combines with J gene TRBJ2-4, with a weak D call TRBD1 (8 bases). The length of the CDR3 is 14 residues. The V gene lost 1 base and the J gene lost 9 bases, with 16 bases spanning the gap. Germline values: CDR1 SQVTM, CDR2 ANQGSEA. In DNA form, the CDR3 reads TGCAGCGTTGAAGGGGGGACAGGCGGGAGCATTCAGTACTTC. This encodes CSVEGGTGGSIQYF.

The chain couples TRBV29-1 to TRBJ1-2; possibly TRBD1 for D (5 bases). V dropped 5 bases and J dropped 1 base, with 17 bases sitting between them. Germline CDR1 is SQVTM and CDR2 is ANQGSEA. CDR3 length equals 15 residues. DNA for the CDR3: TGCAGCGTTCAGGGATACCTTAAAAATAACTATGGCTACACCTTC. Amino acids: CSVQGYLKNNYGYTF.

This clone has only a few counts. The V gene is TRBV9, the J gene TRBJ1-1; possibly TRBD1 for D (5 bases). The CDR3 is 15 amino acids. Between the trimmed V and J ends, which lost 3 bases and 2 bases, there was a span of 14 bases. Germline V gene data show CDR1 as SGDLS and CDR2 as YYNGEE. CDR3 region: CASSARGEANTEAFF. The CDR3 nucleotides are TGTGCCAGCAGCGCCCGAGGGGAGGCTAACACTGAAGCTTTCTTT.

The V and J genes are TRBV2 and TRBJ2-7; 14 bases are a match to TRBD2. Germline V gene data show CDR1 as SNHLY and CDR2 as FYNNEI. The length of the CDR3 is 21 residues. V lost 3 bases to trimming and J lost 5 bases; unmatched junction nucleotides: 21. In DNA form, the CDR3 reads TGTGCCAGCAGTGAGTCCCTTCCCGGGACTAGCGGGAGAGAAATTGAGAACGAGCAGTACTTC. Amino acids: CASSESLPGTSGREIENEQYF. Full variable domain (missing parts from reference TRBV2 and TRBJ2-7): EPEVTQTPSHQVTQMGQEVILRCVPISNHLYFYWYRQILGQKVEFLVSFYNNEISEKSEIFDDQFSVERPDGSNFTLKIRSTKLEDSAMYFCASSESLPGTSGREIENEQYFGPGTRLTVT.

The gene calls are TRBV10-3 and TRBJ2-1; the match to TRBD2 covers 9 bases. V was clipped by 5 bases and J by 10 bases; unmatched bases: 6. From germline, CDR1 is ENHRY and CDR2 SYGVKD. This CDR3 is 13 amino acids long. DNA for the CDR3: TGTGCCATCAGTACCGAAGGACTAGCGGAGCAGTTCTTC. Protein product: CAISTEGLAEQFF.

The table lists this clone with a few counts. The chain combines TRBV5-1 with TRBJ1-1, with 11 bases identical to TRBD1. V shed 4 bases and J 6 bases; nucleotides not matched to a gene: 11. The germline gives CDR1 SGHRS, CDR2 YFSETQ. The CDR3 totals 16 residues. CDR3 DNA sequence: TGCGCCAGCAGCCCCCTTCGAGGACAGGGGGCTGCTGAAGCTTTCTTT. This sequence encodes CASSPLRGQGAAEAFF.

V and J are TRBV2 and TRBJ2-3, with D maybe TRBD2 (5 bases). Between the trimmed V and J ends, which lost 6 bases and 1 base, there was a span of 14 bases. Germline V gives CDR1 SNHLY, CDR2 FYNNEI. There are 15 residues in the CDR3. The CDR3 sequence: CASREEARGTDTQYF. The CDR3 region has the DNA TGTGCCAGCAGGGAGGAGGCTCGGGGCACAGATACGCAGTATTTT. The full variable domain, completed using reference TRBV2 and TRBJ2-3, is EPEVTQTPSHQVTQMGQEVILRCVPISNHLYFYWYRQILGQKVEFLVSFYNNEISEKSEIFDDQFSVERPDGSNFTLKIRSTKLEDSAMYFCASREEARGTDTQYFGPGTRLTVL.

This sequence joins TRBV28 and TRBJ2-1; TRBD2 matches at 11 bases. The CDR3 covers 15 residues. Germline assignment: CDR1 MDHEN and CDR2 SYDVKM. V trimming: 3 bases; J trimming: 8 bases; junction bases outside the gene matches: 6. The CDR3 region has the DNA TGTGCCAGCAGTTTCATACTAGCGGGAGACGATGAGCAGTTCTTC. It translates to CASSFILAGDDEQFF.

This chain uses TRBV5-8 with TRBJ1-6, with 9 bases aligning to TRBD1. This CDR3 is 17 amino acids long. V gave up 4 bases and J gave up 8 bases; unmatched junction bases: 13. In germline, CDR1 is SGHTS, CDR2 YDEGEE. The CDR3 DNA is TGTGCCAGCAGCCCGGACAGGGGCCCAGGGGGGGATTCACCCCTCCACTTT. This sequence encodes CASSPDRGPGGDSPLHF.

Concerning this clone: One junction end disagrees with the germline gene, perhaps due to a read error. The chain employs TRBV27 and TRBJ2-6; 8 nucleotides match TRBD1. Germline-derived CDR1 and CDR2 are MNHEY and SMNVEV (reference sequence). The CDR3 is 15 amino acids. The CDR3 is CASSSGQGGANGLTF. Written as DNA, the CDR3 is TGTGCCAGCAGTTCCGGACAGGGTGGGGCCAACGGCCTGACTTTC.

The chain employs TRBV29-1 and TRBJ2-1, with TRBD1 matching over 9 bases. Trimming at V came to 0 bases and at J to 0 bases, leaving 6 bases not matched to a gene. Germline CDR1 is SQVTM and CDR2 is ANQGSEA. This CDR3 spans 17 amino acids. The CDR3 nucleotides are TGCAGCGTTGAAGATTGGGGGACAGGGAGCTCCTACAATGAGCAGTTCTTC. Protein: CSVEDWGTGSSYNEQFF.

The V call is TRBV19, the J call TRBJ2-5; TRBD2 is a possible D gene (7 bases). V lost 3 bases, J lost 2 bases, and 16 bases lay in between. This CDR3 region has 16 residues. Looked up from germline, CDR1 is LNHDA and CDR2 is SQIVND (reference sequence). The CDR3 bases are TGTGCCAGTAGTATTATGGCGGGGGCTACACAAGAGACCCAGTACTTC. Protein: CASSIMAGATQETQYF.

The V call is TRBV30, the J call TRBJ2-1; the D gene is possibly TRBD2 (5 bases). With 2 bases removed from V and 10 bases from J, the gap between germline ends came to 9 bases. This CDR3 has 11 residues. CDR1 is GTSNPN and CDR2 is SVGIG in the germline V gene (reference sequence). The CDR3 nucleotides are TGTGCCTGGAGTCATACGGGGGAGCAGTTCTTC. Amino acid sequence: CAWSHTGEQFF.

The rearrangement joins TRBV7-2 to TRBJ1-5, with 10 bases identical to TRBD1. From germline, CDR1 is SGHTA and CDR2 FQGNSA. Trimming removed 4 bases from V and 7 bases from J; junction bases left unmatched: 7. The CDR3 has 15 amino acids. In DNA, the CDR3 is TGTGCCAGCAGCTCAAGACAGGGGGCGAGGCAGCCCCAGCATTTT. This gives the protein CASSSRQGARQPQHF.

This rearrangement joins TRBV21-1 to TRBJ1-2. TRBV21-1 is marked as a pseudogene. CDR3 size: 17 residues. The CDR3 region has the DNA TGTGCCAGCAGCTCACCGGGACAAGGGGGGGTGTATTCGGCCTACACCTTC. The encoded protein is CASSSPGQGGVYSAYTF.